The 12 T cell receptor beta chains below all came from one sample that was sequenced in a study of blood T cell repertoires in COVID-19. Libraries were prepared by immunoSEQ multiplex PCR; TCRdb keeps only in-frame clonotypes and omits some of them. The table lists over 150,000 clones, roughly four fifths of them singletons. Sequencing was done on a sample of peripheral blood. The receptors here all came from a woman aged 70-85 years with COVID-19, enrolled during active disease.

The V call is TRBV29-1, the J call TRBJ1-4; TRBD1 matches 9 bases. V dropped 4 bases and J dropped 8; count of bases not matched to a gene: 5. There are 13 residues in the CDR3. The germline V gene encodes CDR1 SQVTM and CDR2 ANQGSEA. CDR3 bases: TGCAGCGTTGGGGGACAGGGTGACGAAAAACTGTTTTTT. Translated: CSVGGQGDEKLFF.

This chain connects TRBV5-4 to TRBJ2-3; D perhaps matches TRBD1 (6 bases). The CDR3 is made up of 15 amino acids. Trimming removed 3 bases at V and 0 bases at J, with 11 bases between. CDR1 and CDR2 (germline): SGHNT, YYREEE (reference sequence). CDR3 nucleotide sequence: TGTGCCAGCAGCTCCGGGACAACTAGCACAGATACGCAGTATTTT. Amino acids: CASSSGTTSTDTQYF.

J is TRBJ2-1 and V is TRBV18; 9 bases line up with TRBD2. The V segment lost 3 bases and the J segment 0 bases; nucleotides outside the gene matches: 3. The CDR3 has 16 residues. Germline loops: CDR1 KGHSH, CDR2 LQKENI. The CDR3 DNA is TGTGCCAGCTCACCCGCGGGAGGGCACTCCTACAATGAGCAGTTCTTC. Protein product: CASSPAGGHSYNEQFF.

This clone was seen a single time. This chain connects TRBV4-3 to TRBJ1-6; a possible D gene is TRBD1 (6 bases). This CDR3 contains 15 residues. Germline V CDR1 and CDR2: LGHNA, YSLEER. The V gene lost 0 bases and the J gene lost 6 bases, with 9 bases spanning the gap. Here the CDR3 DNA reads TGCGCCAGCAGCCAAGAACTGGACAGTAATTCACCCCTCCACTTT. This gives the protein CASSQELDSNSPLHF.

The CDR3 DNA reads as TGTGCCAGCAGCCGTGACAGGGCCACCGGGGAGCTGTTTTTT. Protein: CASSRDRATGELFF. This sequence joins TRBV7-2 and TRBJ2-2, with TRBD1 matching over 7 bases. Germline-derived CDR1 and CDR2 are SGHTA and FQGNSA. Unmatched junction bases numbered 4, after V lost 5 bases and J lost 4 bases. The CDR3 contains 14 residues.

This chain uses TRBV25-1 with TRBJ2-1, with 9 bases that match TRBD2. V was clipped by 5 bases and J by 6 bases; unmatched bases: 8. The CDR3 totals 15 residues. Germline V gives CDR1 MGHDK, CDR2 SYGVNS. Here the CDR3 DNA reads TGTGCCAGCAGTAGACCGGGACTAGCTACCAATGAGCAGTTCTTC. The encoded protein is CASSRPGLATNEQFF. Complete variable domain (other parts from reference TRBV25-1 and TRBJ2-1): EADIYQTPRYLVIGTGKKITLECSQTMGHDKMYWYQQDPGMELHLIHYSYGVNSTEKGDLSSESTVSRIRTEHFPLTLESARPSHTSQYLCASSRPGLATNEQFFGPGTRLTVL.

The genes are TRBV29-1 and TRBJ1-2, with 7 bases fitting TRBD1. The germline V gene has CDR1 SQVTM and CDR2 ANQGSEA. J gave up 8 bases and V 4 bases, and 10 bases lay outside the gene matches. The CDR3 has 13 amino acids. This CDR3 reads CSVAEPTGIGYTF. In DNA form, the CDR3 reads TGCAGCGTTGCCGAACCGACAGGGATCGGCTACACCTTC.

The V call is TRBV7-2, the J call TRBJ2-5, with 7 bases lining up with TRBD2. Germline V lookup: CDR1 SGHTA, CDR2 FQGNSA. Unmatched junction bases numbered 6, after V lost 1 base and J lost 1 base. The CDR3 is 16 amino acids. The CDR3 nucleotides are TGTGCCAGCAGCTTAGGGGCTAGCGGTAGCCAAGAGACCCAGTACTTC. It codes for CASSLGASGSQETQYF.

As DNA, the CDR3 is TGTGCCAGCAGCGTAGGGTTACCCGGGGCTGGAAACACCATATATTTT. The encoded protein is CASSVGLPGAGNTIYF. The chain has TRBV9 and TRBJ1-3, with unresolved D. This CDR3 is 16 amino acids long. Trimming took 0 bases from V and 2 from J, leaving 12 bases between them. The V gene's germline CDR1 is SGDLS and CDR2 YYNGEE.

The V gene is TRBV15, the J gene TRBJ2-1; 8 bases fit TRBD1. Germline V lookup: CDR1 LNHNV, CDR2 YYDKDF (reference sequence). V lost 10 bases to trimming and J lost 2 bases; unmatched junction nucleotides: 4. The CDR3 is made up of 13 amino acids. In DNA form, the CDR3 reads TGTGCCATAGGACAGGGTACCTACAATGAGCAGTTCTTC. It specifies CAIGQGTYNEQFF.

CDR3 amino acids: CSGTRDRARNTEAFF. The CDR3 coding sequence is TGCAGCGGCACTCGGGACAGGGCGAGGAACACTGAAGCTTTCTTT. V gene TRBV29-1 combines with J gene TRBJ1-1; 9 bases align to TRBD1. The germline gives CDR1 SQVTM, CDR2 ANQGSEA. The CDR3 contains 15 residues. Trimming took 7 bases from V and 1 from J; bases not matched to a gene: 10.

The rearrangement links TRBV9 to TRBJ2-1; 11 nucleotides match TRBD2. V shed 0 bases and J 4 bases; nucleotides not matched to a gene: 9. The CDR3 extends over 18 amino acids. Germline values: CDR1 SGDLS, CDR2 YYNGEE. The CDR3 nucleotides are TGTGCCAGCAGCGTAGCTTGGGCTAGCGGGAGGATTTACAATGAGCAGTTCTTC. This sequence encodes CASSVAWASGRIYNEQFF.